The 13 T cell receptor beta chains listed next were all sequenced from one sample in a study of T cells in Graves' hyperthyroidism and ophthalmopathy. There were TCR beta CDR3 regions amplified from RNA transcripts. Using the HTBI primer set, a first-round RT-PCR was run on the TCR CDR3. TCRdb itself ran the multiplex PCR reads through MiXCR, one entry per CDR3 protein. The top ten hold around 4.5% of the sample, which has hundreds of thousands of distinct CDR3 sequences, roughly 14% seen once. Sequenced material: blood. These TCRs come from a woman aged 40 to 50 with Graves' ophthalmopathy.

This clonotype was recorded at least ten times. This chain uses TRBV15 with TRBJ1-5; 12 nucleotides line up with TRBD1. The CDR3 runs 15 residues. Looked up from germline, CDR1 is LNHNV and CDR2 is YYDKDF (reference sequence). V shed 7 bases, J shed 5 bases, and the junction held 6 bases outside the gene matches. The CDR3 loop reads CATTTGQGAYQPQHF. CDR3 DNA: TGTGCCACCACCACGGGACAGGGGGCCTATCAGCCCCAGCATTTT. Drawing the rest from reference TRBV15 and TRBJ1-5, the complete variable domain is DAMVIQNPRYQVTQFGKPVTLSCSQTLNHNVMYWYQQKSSQAPKLLFHYYDKDFNNEADTPDNFQSRRPNTSFCFLDIRSPGLGDTAMYLCATTTGQGAYQPQHFGDGTRLSIL.

This clonotype was seen a few times. The chain recombines TRBV12-3 or TRBV12-4 with TRBJ2-3, with D possibly called TRBD1 or TRBD2 (5 bases each). Trimming removed 2 bases from V and 4 bases from J, with 13 bases in between. CDR3 length equals 15 residues. The CDR3 sequence: CASSLWGSSADTQYF. The DNA for the CDR3 is TGTGCCAGCAGTTTATGGGGGAGCAGTGCAGATACGCAGTATTTT.

This clonotype turned up a few times. V usage is TRBV19 and J usage is TRBJ1-2; D is ambiguous. There are 12 residues in the CDR3. Germline lookup yields CDR1 LNHDA and CDR2 SQIVND (reference sequence). The V end was cut by 4 bases, the J end by 4 bases, with 7 bases between. As DNA, the CDR3 is TGTGCCAGTAGTACCCCAGGCTATGGCTACACCTTC. Translation: CASSTPGYGYTF.

This chain joins TRBV19 and TRBJ2-2, with D perhaps matching TRBD2 (6 bases). The germline gives CDR1 LNHDA, CDR2 SQIVND (reference sequence). The CDR3 sequence is 16 residues long. V was trimmed by 2 bases and J by 4 bases, leaving 14 bases between them. CDR3 sequence: CASSISRGVSTGELFF. The CDR3 region has the DNA TGTGCCAGTAGTATATCCCGCGGGGTTAGCACCGGGGAGCTGTTTTTT.

This clonotype was observed at least ten times. The chain couples TRBV6-1 to TRBJ1-1, with a possible D match to TRBD1 (6 bases). V gave up 7 bases and J gave up 1 base, with 13 bases separating them. Germline lookup yields CDR1 MNHNS and CDR2 SASEGT. The CDR3 is 14 residues long. The DNA of the CDR3 is TGTGCCAGCACCAAGGGGGGCTCGAACACTGAAGCTTTCTTT. Translated, it gives CASTKGGSNTEAFF.

This clonotype was detected many times. The CDR3 nucleotides are TGCAGTGCGATACAGGGCCGGGAAGAGACCCAGTACTTC. Protein sequence: CSAIQGREETQYF. The chain carries TRBV20-1 and TRBJ2-5, with D possibly matching TRBD1 (6 bases). The CDR3 has 13 residues. The V and J ends lost 6 bases and 3 bases respectively, with 14 bases between them. Germline V gene data show CDR1 as DFQATT and CDR2 as SNEGSKA (reference sequence).

In this sample, this clonotype turned up many times. V usage is TRBV12-3 or TRBV12-4 and J usage is TRBJ1-6; a possible D gene is TRBD1 (6 bases). The CDR3 runs to 12 residues. With 5 bases removed from V and 10 bases from J, the gap between germline ends came to 9 bases. The CDR3 protein is CASSQGGSPLHF. For the CDR3, the DNA is TGTGCCAGCAGTCAAGGGGGATCACCCCTCCACTTT.

This clonotype was observed at least ten times. The chain recombines TRBV27 with TRBJ1-1, with TRBD1 matching 7 bases. J was trimmed by 5 bases and V by 5 bases; bases with no gene match: 11. CDR1 MNHEY and CDR2 SMNVEV come from the germline V gene (reference sequence). This CDR3 region has 15 residues. In DNA, the CDR3 is TGTGCCAGCAGTGCAGGGGGAATACGAGAGACTGAAGCTTTCTTT. This gives the protein CASSAGGIRETEAFF.

In regard to this clonotype: Compared with germline, one end of the junction differs, possibly owing to a read error. The J gene is TRBJ2-7, the V gene TRBV18; D possibly uses TRBD1 or TRBD2 (6 bases each). CDR3 length equals 14 residues. Germline assignment: CDR1 KGHSH and CDR2 LQKENI. As DNA, the CDR3 is TGTACCAGCTCACCCGGAGGGGGCTCCTACGAGCAGTACTTC. Encoded protein: CTSSPGGGSYEQYF.

This clonotype was counted many times. The genes are TRBV6-1 and TRBJ2-7; possibly TRBD2 for D (6 bases). Germline V CDR1 and CDR2: MNHNS, SASEGT. The CDR3 totals 15 residues. The ends were cut back, 6 bases at V and 2 bases at J, with 17 bases in the middle. CDR3 sequence (DNA): TGTGCCAGCAGCAAGGTGGGGGGACCCGCCTACGAGCAGTACTTC. Its translation: CASSKVGGPAYEQYF.

V is TRBV6-1 and J is TRBJ2-7; the match to TRBD1 covers 10 bases. Germline CDR1 reads MNHNS; CDR2 reads SASEGT. This CDR3 contains 13 residues. Trimming cost V 7 bases and J 7 bases; bases outside gene matches: 7. CDR3 sequence reads: CASTRQGAGEQYF. Written as DNA, the CDR3 is TGTGCCAGCACCCGACAGGGGGCGGGGGAGCAGTACTTC.

The sample holds many counts of this clonotype. The rearrangement links TRBV6-1 to TRBJ1-2; D remains ambiguous. This CDR3 spans 13 amino acids. Germline V CDR1 and CDR2: MNHNS, SASEGT. V lost 1 base, J lost 5 bases, and 8 bases lay in between. CDR3 amino acids: CASSEGVSYGYTF. The DNA of the CDR3 is TGTGCCAGCAGTGAAGGGGTTAGTTATGGCTACACCTTC.

In this sample, this clonotype turned up a few times. The germline gene is not matched at one end of the junction; a read error may be the cause. CDR3 coding DNA: TGTGCCAGCAGCTTCTCGAACGAGCGGTACTTC. It yields the protein CASSFSNERYF. The chain is built from TRBV7-2 and TRBJ2-7; D remains ambiguous. The CDR3 length is 11 residues. Germline V gene lookup returns CDR1 SGHTA and CDR2 FQGNSA. Full variable domain (remainder filled in from reference TRBV7-2 and TRBJ2-7): GAGVSQSPSNKVTEKGKDVELRCDPISGHTALYWYRQSLGQGLEFLIYFQGNSAPDKSGLPSDRFSAERTGGSVSTLTIQRTQQEDSAVYLCASSFSNERYFGPGTRLTVT.